This TCR beta chain appears in the sequencing data of a study of CD8 T cells in Susac syndrome. It was with random hexamers that roughly 0.45 to 1 ug RNA was reverse transcribed. TCRdb called the immunoSEQ multiplex PCR reads again in MiXCR, with one record for every CDR3 protein. The sample includes 200,000 or so distinct CDR3 sequences, 80% to 95% of them seen just once. This clonotype has only one observation. The CDR3 loop spans 12 amino acids. The germline V and J ends were trimmed by 5 bases and 8 bases, with 12 bases remaining between them. The rearrangement links TRBV12-3 or TRBV12-4 to TRBJ1-2, with TRBD1 as a possible D gene (5 bases). The TCR was taken from a human donor with multiple sclerosis. The sequenced material came from CD8+ T cells from PBMCs. The CDR3: CASSPGDLGYTF. In DNA form, the CDR3 reads TGTGCCAGCAGTCCCGGGGACCTGGGCTACACCTTC.